The 21 T cell receptor beta chains presented below share a single source sample, sequenced in a study of blood T cell repertoires in COVID-19. Measured with immunoSEQ multiplex PCR; TCRdb has only the in-frame clones, and not every one. The sample gives approximately 230,000 clones, roughly 89% of which show up once; over 4% is in the top ten. Material: PBMCs or T cells enriched from blood (not recorded which). The receptors were gathered from a woman aged 25 to 45 who had recovered from COVID-19.

The genes are TRBV7-9 and TRBJ2-1, with D possibly TRBD2 on 6 matching bases. Between the trimmed V and J ends, which lost 4 bases and 4 bases, there was a span of 14 bases. CDR1 and CDR2 (germline): SEHNR, FQNEAQ (reference sequence). This CDR3 contains 15 residues. CDR3 nucleotides: TGTGCCAGCAGCTCTAGGGACTCCTATTACAATGAGCAGTTCTTC. Residues: CASSSRDSYYNEQFF.

The chain uses TRBV5-4 and TRBJ1-4; perhaps TRBD1 as D (6 bases). Germline V gene data show CDR1 as SGHNT and CDR2 as YYREEE (reference sequence). The CDR3 covers 16 residues. V shed 0 bases and J shed 7 bases, with 16 bases lying between them. CDR3 coding DNA: TGTGCCAGCAGCTTGGGTGCGGGCCAGGGGCGTGAAAAACTGTTTTTT. Residues: CASSLGAGQGREKLFF.

This sequence joins TRBV5-6 and TRBJ1-5; 8 bases are a match to TRBD1. The CDR3 runs to 13 residues. Germline CDR1 is SGHDT and CDR2 is YYEEEE. J lost 9 bases, V lost 4 bases, and 6 bases had no gene match. This CDR3 reads CASSPGQGSPQHF. CDR3 DNA: TGTGCCAGCAGCCCAGGACAGGGCTCGCCCCAGCATTTT.

V and J are TRBV15 and TRBJ2-1, with 9 bases identical to TRBD1. Germline loops: CDR1 LNHNV, CDR2 YYDKDF (reference sequence). Trimming removed 4 bases from V and 6 bases from J; junction bases left unmatched: 7. The CDR3 sequence is 15 residues long. CDR3 region: CATSKGQGMGNEQFF. The CDR3 nucleotides read TGTGCCACCAGCAAAGGACAGGGGATGGGCAATGAGCAGTTCTTC.

The chain has TRBV28 and TRBJ2-7, with a weak D call TRBD2 (5 bases). The V and J ends lost 5 bases and 3 bases respectively, with 14 bases between them. Germline CDR1 reads MDHEN; CDR2 reads SYDVKM. The CDR3 is made up of 14 amino acids. CDR3 bases: TGTGCCAGCAGTGCCGGGCGGGTACTCTACGAGCAGTACTTC. Translation: CASSAGRVLYEQYF.

The rearrangement joins TRBV4-1 to TRBJ1-2; 8 bases are shared with TRBD1. The CDR3 is made up of 14 amino acids. Germline V gives CDR1 MGHRA, CDR2 YSYEKL. The V and J ends lost 4 bases and 4 bases, in that order; junction bases with no gene match: 5. CDR3 in DNA: TGCGCCAGCAGCCCAGACAGGGGCGCCTATGGCTACACCTTC. Amino acid sequence: CASSPDRGAYGYTF.

In its sample, this clone was seen a few times. The chain has TRBV9 and TRBJ1-1, with D perhaps matching TRBD1 (5 bases). The CDR3 loop spans 15 amino acids. Trimming stripped 0 bases from V and 3 bases from J, with 12 bases between. CDR1 is SGDLS, CDR2 YYNGEE, per germline. The CDR3, as DNA: TGTGCCAGCAGCGTAGAGTCGGGGGAGGACACTGAAGCTTTCTTT. It specifies CASSVESGEDTEAFF.

This chain connects TRBV2 to TRBJ1-2; a weak D match, TRBD1 (5 bases). The V end was cut by 1 base, the J end by 5 bases, with 11 bases between. Germline V lookup: CDR1 SNHLY, CDR2 FYNNEI. This CDR3 contains 14 residues. DNA for the CDR3: TGTGCCAGCAGTGAAGGCCTGGGGCAGTATGGCTACACCTTC. Translating it yields CASSEGLGQYGYTF.

The chain is built from TRBV4-3 and TRBJ2-7; D possibly corresponds to TRBD1 (6 bases). The V and J ends lost 0 bases and 3 bases respectively, with 15 bases between them. Germline V gives CDR1 LGHNA, CDR2 YSLEER. The CDR3 runs 16 residues. The CDR3: CASSQDSGTTIYEQYF. The CDR3 DNA sequence: TGCGCCAGCAGCCAAGATAGTGGGACAACGATCTACGAGCAGTACTTC.

The chain carries TRBV28 and TRBJ2-1; the match to TRBD1 covers 7 bases. Unmatched junction bases numbered 5, after V lost 5 bases and J lost 4 bases. Germline V gene data show CDR1 as MDHEN and CDR2 as SYDVKM. The CDR3 length is 14 residues. The CDR3 spells CASSMTGKYNEQFF. CDR3 nucleotides: TGTGCCAGCAGTATGACAGGGAAGTACAATGAGCAGTTCTTC.

The chain joins TRBV7-8 to TRBJ2-7; D might be TRBD2 (5 bases). Between the trimmed V and J ends, which lost 2 bases and 6 bases, there was a span of 11 bases. CDR1 and CDR2 (germline): SGHVS, FQNEAQ. This CDR3 is built from 13 residues. In DNA, the CDR3 is TGTGCCAGCAGCTTACCGACCCGGGGCGAGCAGTACTTC. It specifies CASSLPTRGEQYF.

V and J are TRBV19 and TRBJ1-2; D unresolved. This CDR3 has 13 amino acids. Trimming took off 8 bases at V and 8 bases at J, with 18 bases between the two ends. CDR1 and CDR2 from the germline V gene are LNHDA and SQIVND (reference sequence). The chain's CDR3 is CASAFRRAGGYTF. CDR3 DNA sequence: TGTGCCAGTGCCTTTCGGAGGGCAGGAGGCTACACCTTC.

The rearrangement uses TRBV6-1 and TRBJ2-5; tentatively, D is TRBD1 (5 bases). The CDR3 covers 14 residues. The germline CDR1 and CDR2 sequences are MNHNS and SASEGT. V was pared by 3 bases and J by 4 bases, with 12 bases between. As DNA, the CDR3 is TGTGCCAGCAGTGAGGTCAGGGTGCGAGAGACCCAGTACTTC. Translating gives CASSEVRVRETQYF.

The V and J genes are TRBV4-3 and TRBJ1-5, with TRBD1 matching 8 bases. V shed 8 bases, J shed 4 bases, and the junction held 1 base outside the gene matches. Per the germline V gene, CDR1 is LGHNA and CDR2 is YSLEER. The CDR3 runs 12 residues. CDR3 residues: CASGQGNQPQHF. CDR3 nucleotide sequence: TGCGCCAGCGGACAGGGAAATCAGCCCCAGCATTTT.

This sequence joins TRBV24-1 and TRBJ2-1; no clear D. The germline V gene has CDR1 KGHDR and CDR2 SFDVKD. The CDR3 totals 11 residues. Trimming cost V 6 bases and J 7 bases, with 6 bases left between them. The CDR3 sequence: CATSPGNEQFF. The DNA of the CDR3 is TGTGCCACCAGTCCAGGAAATGAGCAGTTCTTC.

This rearrangement joins TRBV3-1 (or the pseudogene TRBV3-2) to TRBJ2-2; 8 nucleotides agree with TRBD1. This CDR3 contains 16 residues. CDR1 is LGHDT and CDR2 is YNNKEL in the germline V gene (reference sequence). J was trimmed by 5 bases and V by 4 bases; bases with no gene match: 9. The CDR3 DNA reads TGTGCCAGCAGCCCCCGACAGGGGACGGGGACCGGGGAGCTGTTTTTT. It codes for CASSPRQGTGTGELFF.

CDR3 sequence (DNA): TGCGCCAGCAGCTTGGACAGTCATCAGCCCCAGCATTTT. It codes for CASSLDSHQPQHF. This chain uses TRBV5-1 with TRBJ1-5; no clear D. Germline lookup yields CDR1 SGHRS and CDR2 YFSETQ. V lost 0 bases and J 5 bases, leaving 6 bases between the germline ends. The CDR3 loop spans 13 amino acids.

This clone was detected a few times. The V and J genes are TRBV7-6 and TRBJ2-1; TRBD2 agrees at 11 bases. V trimming: 2 bases; J trimming: 9 bases; junction bases outside the gene matches: 9. The CDR3 is 16 amino acids. Germline CDR1 is SGHVS and CDR2 is FNYEAQ. The CDR3 loop reads CASSLQTSGIGGEQFF. Here the CDR3 DNA reads TGTGCCAGCAGCTTACAGACTAGCGGGATTGGTGGTGAGCAGTTCTTC.

In regard to this clone: The sample contains more than one DNA sequence encoding this CDR3. The gene calls are TRBV27 and TRBJ1-6; tentatively, D is TRBD1 (6 bases). V gave up 3 bases and J gave up 7 bases, with 10 bases separating them. Germline CDR1 reads MNHEY; CDR2 reads SMNVEV (reference sequence). The CDR3 covers 14 residues. The CDR3: CASSFLQGNSPLHF. The CDR3 nucleotides read TGTGCCAGCAGTTTCTTGCAGGGGAATTCACCCCTCCACTTT.

V is TRBV4-3 and J is TRBJ2-1, with 12 nucleotides matching TRBD2. Germline V CDR1 and CDR2: LGHNA, YSLEER. V trimming: 4 bases; J trimming: 11 bases; junction bases outside the gene matches: 9. The CDR3 loop spans 15 amino acids. CDR3 loop: CASSPTSGSVLKQFF. In DNA, the CDR3 is TGCGCCAGCAGCCCGACTAGCGGGAGTGTCTTAAAGCAGTTCTTC.

The chain joins TRBV19 to TRBJ1-1, with a possible D match to TRBD1 (5 bases). Trimming shortened V by 3 bases and J by 9 bases, and 20 bases separated the two germline ends. This CDR3 is built from 15 residues. The germline CDR1 and CDR2 sequences are LNHDA and SQIVND (reference sequence). For the CDR3, the DNA is TGTGCCAGTAGTATTAAAGTGACCGGGCAGGGTCAAGCTTTCTTT. Its protein product is CASSIKVTGQGQAFF.